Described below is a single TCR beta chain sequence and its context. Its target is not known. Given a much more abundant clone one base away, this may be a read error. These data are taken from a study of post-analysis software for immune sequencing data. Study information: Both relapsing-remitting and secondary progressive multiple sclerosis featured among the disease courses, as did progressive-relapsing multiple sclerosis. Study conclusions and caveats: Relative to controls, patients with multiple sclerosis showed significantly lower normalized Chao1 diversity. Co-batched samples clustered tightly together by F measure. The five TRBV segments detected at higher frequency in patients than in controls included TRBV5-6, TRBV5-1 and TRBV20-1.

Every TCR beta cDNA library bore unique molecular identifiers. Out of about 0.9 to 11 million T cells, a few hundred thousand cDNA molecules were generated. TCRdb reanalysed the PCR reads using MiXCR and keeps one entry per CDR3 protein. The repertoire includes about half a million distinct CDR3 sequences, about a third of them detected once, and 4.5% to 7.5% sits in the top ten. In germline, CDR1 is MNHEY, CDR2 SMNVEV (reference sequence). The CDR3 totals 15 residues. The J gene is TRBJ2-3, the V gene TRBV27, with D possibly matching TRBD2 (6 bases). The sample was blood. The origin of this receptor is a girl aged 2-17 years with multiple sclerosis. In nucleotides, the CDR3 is TGTGCCGGCAGTGTACTAGCAGCCGGCACAGATACGCAGTATTTT. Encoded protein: CAGSVLAAGTDTQYF.